These 24 T cell receptor beta chains share one sample of origin, sequenced in a study of cytomegalovirus exposure and HLA in healthy donors. Vbeta (60) and Jbeta (13) primers were used in the PCR. The method was immunoSEQ multiplex PCR; TCRdb's version includes in-frame clones alone and lacks a portion of them. Of 150,000 to 180,000 clones listed, 70% to 80% are singletons. The sequenced sample consisted of PBMCs. The receptor set was obtained from a woman between 35 and 50 years old in good health and CMV-seronegative.

This clone has more than one count but fewer than ten. V and J are TRBV4-2 and TRBJ1-2, with 9 positions matching TRBD1. Germline loops: CDR1 LGHNA, CDR2 YNFKEQ. The CDR3 sequence is 16 residues long. J lost 4 bases, V lost 1 base, and 7 bases had no gene match. As DNA, the CDR3 is TGTGCCAGCAGCCAAGCCGGGACAGGGATGAGCTATGGCTACACCTTC. Protein sequence: CASSQAGTGMSYGYTF.

The V call is TRBV4-1, the J call TRBJ2-7; tentatively, D is TRBD1 (6 bases). CDR1 is MGHRA and CDR2 is YSYEKL in the germline V gene. Trimming pared 6 bases from V and 0 bases from J, leaving 12 bases between. CDR3 length: 14 residues. CDR3 in DNA: TGCGCCAGCAGTCCAGACAGGAGCTCCTACGAGCAGTACTTC. Translation gives CASSPDRSSYEQYF.

This rearrangement joins TRBV5-8 to TRBJ2-3; D not resolved. The germline CDR1 and CDR2 sequences are SGHTS and YDEGEE. Trimming cost V 0 bases and J 1 base, with 3 bases left between them. The CDR3 runs to 13 residues. The CDR3 sequence is CASSLAGTDTQYF. The CDR3, as DNA: TGTGCCAGCAGCTTGGCTGGCACAGATACGCAGTATTTT.

This sequence joins TRBV7-6 and TRBJ2-5, with D maybe TRBD1 (5 bases). V gave up 5 bases and J gave up 4 bases, with 11 bases separating them. Germline V CDR1 and CDR2: SGHVS, FNYEAQ. The CDR3 runs 13 residues. CDR3 protein: CASSPGMRETQYF. Written as DNA, the CDR3 is TGTGCCAGCAGCCCAGGGATGAGAGAGACCCAGTACTTC.

V is TRBV28 and J is TRBJ2-7; 7 positions agree with TRBD1. The germline gives CDR1 MDHEN, CDR2 SYDVKM. J lost 5 bases, V lost 4 bases, and 8 bases had no gene match. The CDR3 has 14 residues. The chain's CDR3 is CASSSGQGVDEQYF. In DNA, the CDR3 is TGTGCCAGCAGTTCAGGGCAGGGGGTTGACGAGCAGTACTTC.

The chain couples TRBV19 to TRBJ1-3; TRBD1 is a possible D gene (5 bases). The V end lost 6 bases, the J end lost 3 bases, and 12 bases lay between the germline ends. This CDR3 region has 14 residues. CDR1 is LNHDA and CDR2 is SQIVND in the germline V gene (reference sequence). The CDR3 DNA follows: TGTGCCAGTAGCCCCGCGGGGGTTGGAAACACCATATATTTT. This encodes CASSPAGVGNTIYF.

V gene TRBV6-1 combines with J gene TRBJ2-1, with a tentative D call TRBD2 (5 bases). This CDR3 region has 11 residues. V dropped 11 bases and J dropped 5 bases, with 10 bases sitting between them. Germline CDR1 MNHNS, CDR2 SASEGT. CDR3 nucleotide sequence: TGTGCCGGCACGCGGGACAATGAGCAGTTCTTC. It encodes CAGTRDNEQFF.

The gene calls are TRBV7-2 and TRBJ2-5, with a possible D match to TRBD2 (6 bases). CDR1 and CDR2 from the germline V gene are SGHTA and FQGNSA. This CDR3 region has 14 residues. The V and J ends lost 5 bases and 3 bases respectively, with 13 bases between them. CDR3 amino acids: CASSLGGNKETQYF. CDR3 nucleotide sequence: TGTGCCAGCAGCCTCGGGGGTAACAAAGAGACCCAGTACTTC.

The V call is TRBV27, the J call TRBJ1-1; TRBD1 aligns across 7 bases. J gave up 5 bases and V 5 bases, and 11 bases lay outside the gene matches. The CDR3 covers 15 residues. Germline assignment: CDR1 MNHEY and CDR2 SMNVEV (reference sequence). Here the CDR3 reads CASSPRQGSVTEAFF. DNA of the CDR3: TGTGCCAGCAGTCCCAGACAGGGAAGCGTGACTGAAGCTTTCTTT.

The rearrangement joins TRBV6-5 to TRBJ1-1; D gene uncertain. V was cut by 8 bases and J by 0 bases, with 10 bases left in between. Germline V gene lookup returns CDR1 MNHEY and CDR2 SVGAGI. The CDR3 covers 13 residues. Written as DNA, the CDR3 is TGTGCCAGCTGGGCATACATGAACACTGAAGCTTTCTTT. It specifies CASWAYMNTEAFF.

This chain joins TRBV28 and TRBJ1-1, with D unclear. The germline V gene has CDR1 MDHEN and CDR2 SYDVKM. Trimming stripped 5 bases from V and 1 base from J, with 8 bases between. The CDR3 is made up of 13 amino acids. The CDR3 DNA sequence: TGTGCCAGCAGTAATCAGGAGAACACTGAAGCTTTCTTT. Translated: CASSNQENTEAFF. The full variable domain, completed using reference TRBV28 and TRBJ1-1, is DVKVTQSSRYLVKRTGEKVFLECVQDMDHENMFWYRQDPGLGLRLIYFSYDVKMKEKGDIPEGYSVSREKKERFSLILESASTNQTSMYLCASSNQENTEAFFGQGTRLTVV.

This clone was picked up a small number of times. The V call is TRBV6-1, the J call TRBJ2-1, with 9 bases lining up with TRBD1. Per the germline V gene, CDR1 is MNHNS and CDR2 is SASEGT. The CDR3 has 15 residues. V trimming: 5 bases; J trimming: 4 bases; junction bases outside the gene matches: 6. In nucleotides, the CDR3 is TGTGCCAGCAGTCCCGGGACAGGGCCTTACAATGAGCAGTTCTTC. Its translation is CASSPGTGPYNEQFF.

This clone showed up just a few times. Other DNA sequences in the same sample also yield this CDR3. This chain uses TRBV7-9 with TRBJ1-1; D is undetermined. The CDR3 consists of 14 residues. V lost 3 bases to trimming and J lost 1 base, with 9 bases between them. Germline values: CDR1 SEHNR, CDR2 FQNEAQ (reference sequence). The DNA for the CDR3 is TGTGCCAGCAGCTTTTTTGGCCAGAACACTGAAGCTTTCTTT. Protein sequence: CASSFFGQNTEAFF. The full variable domain, with the rest looked up from reference TRBV7-9 and TRBJ1-1, is DTGVSQNPRHKITKRGQNVTFRCDPISEHNRLYWYRQTLGQGPEFLTYFQNEAQLEKSRLLSDRFSAERPKGSFSTLEIQRTEQGDSAMYLCASSFFGQNTEAFFGQGTRLTVV.

This rearrangement joins TRBV28 to TRBJ1-2; D uncertain. In germline, CDR1 is MDHEN, CDR2 SYDVKM. CDR3 length equals 12 residues. V was pared by 1 base and J by 8 bases, with 8 bases between. The CDR3: CASSLYRGGYTF. For the CDR3, the DNA is TGTGCCAGCAGTTTATATCGGGGAGGCTACACCTTC.

V usage is TRBV2 and J usage is TRBJ1-6; 9 bases align to TRBD1. The CDR3 is 15 amino acids. Germline trimming cut 5 bases from V and 7 bases from J; bases unmatched to any gene: 6. CDR1 and CDR2 (germline): SNHLY, FYNNEI. CDR3 sequence (DNA): TGTGCCAGCAGTAGGGGACAGGGTGTGAATTCACCCCTCCACTTT. Translation: CASSRGQGVNSPLHF. Variable domain in full (rest from reference TRBV2 and TRBJ1-6): EPEVTQTPSHQVTQMGQEVILRCVPISNHLYFYWYRQILGQKVEFLVSFYNNEISEKSEIFDDQFSVERPDGSNFTLKIRSTKLEDSAMYFCASSRGQGVNSPLHFGNGTRLTVT.

This clone was detected a few times. The chain uses TRBV10-3 and TRBJ1-2; D unresolved. Per germline, CDR1 ENHRY and CDR2 SYGVKD. The V gene lost 3 bases and the J gene lost 1 base, with 12 bases spanning the gap. The CDR3 is made up of 15 amino acids. The CDR3 DNA reads TGTGCCATCAGTGACTCCAACCGGGTTAACTATGGCTACACCTTC. Translated, it gives CAISDSNRVNYGYTF.

The V and J genes are TRBV18 and TRBJ1-1, with TRBD1 as a possible D gene (6 bases). Germline lookup yields CDR1 KGHSH and CDR2 LQKENI. The CDR3 is 15 amino acids. V lost 1 base to trimming and J lost 5 bases, with 14 bases between them. The CDR3 sequence is CASSPLQGGQTEAFF. The CDR3 DNA reads as TGTGCCAGCTCACCACTACAGGGAGGGCAAACTGAAGCTTTCTTT.

This chain links TRBV4-1 with TRBJ1-2; 7 nucleotides line up with TRBD1. Germline V gene sequence: CDR1 MGHRA, CDR2 YSYEKL. The CDR3 consists of 14 residues. With 4 bases clipped from V and 6 bases from J, the junction kept 8 bases outside the gene matches. The CDR3 loop reads CASSRMTGNNGYTF. CDR3 coding DNA: TGCGCCAGCAGCCGCATGACAGGGAATAATGGCTACACCTTC.

The chain uses TRBV19 and TRBJ2-1; 8 bases agree with TRBD2. V shed 10 bases, J shed 3 bases, and the junction held 8 bases outside the gene matches. CDR3 length equals 14 residues. Germline V gene lookup returns CDR1 LNHDA and CDR2 SQIVND (reference sequence). The CDR3 region is CATSREGFYNEQFF. For the CDR3, the DNA is TGTGCCACCTCTCGGGAGGGTTTCTACAATGAGCAGTTCTTC.

The chain uses TRBV5-6 and TRBJ2-7; D remains ambiguous. V lost 2 bases, J lost 2 bases, and 5 bases lay in between. The CDR3 consists of 12 residues. In germline, CDR1 is SGHDT, CDR2 YYEEEE. The CDR3 here is CASSFNTYEQYF. The CDR3 coding sequence is TGTGCCAGCAGCTTTAACACCTACGAGCAGTACTTC.

The J gene is TRBJ2-7, the V gene TRBV7-9; 11 bases match TRBD2. Germline CDR1 is SEHNR and CDR2 is FQNEAQ (reference sequence). V dropped 4 bases and J dropped 7; count of bases not matched to a gene: 6. This CDR3 comprises 14 residues. CDR3 nucleotides: TGTGCCAGCAGCTATCTAGCGGGAGGCCGGGAGCAGTACTTC. Amino acid sequence: CASSYLAGGREQYF.

This sequence joins TRBV27 and TRBJ1-1, with 8 bases lining up with TRBD1. V gave up 3 bases and J gave up 2 bases; unmatched junction bases: 8. This CDR3 is 16 amino acids long. Per the germline V gene, CDR1 is MNHEY and CDR2 is SMNVEV (reference sequence). The CDR3 sequence: CASSFPPQGVNTEAFF. The CDR3 nucleotides are TGTGCCAGCAGTTTTCCCCCACAGGGGGTCAACACTGAAGCTTTCTTT.

This clone was detected a few times. The chain combines TRBV30 with TRBJ1-2; D is possibly TRBD1 (5 bases). The CDR3 has 13 amino acids. V was clipped by 4 bases and J by 8 bases, with 17 bases between them. Germline V lookup: CDR1 GTSNPN, CDR2 SVGIG (reference sequence). CDR3 sequence reads: CAWNRWGREGYTF. CDR3 coding DNA: TGTGCCTGGAACCGCTGGGGCCGAGAGGGCTACACCTTC.

The chain combines TRBV7-2 with TRBJ2-7, with 7 bases matching TRBD2. This CDR3 has 13 residues. The V gene end was trimmed by 7 bases and the J gene end by 5 bases; junction bases not matched to a gene: 8. CDR1 is SGHTA and CDR2 is FQGNSA in the germline V gene. DNA for the CDR3: TGTGCCAGCACGGACGGGAGGCTGAACGAGCAGTACTTC. Residues: CASTDGRLNEQYF.